Listed below are T cell receptor beta chains from one sample, sequenced in a study of TIL therapy for anti-PD-1-resistant metastatic lung cancer. Profiling relied on immunoSEQ multiplex PCR, and the TCRdb table lists in-frame clones only, not all of them. The sample shows tens of thousands of clones, about 69% of them seen only once. Sample: blood, taken at baseline. Receptor source: a person aged 25 to 79 with non-small cell lung cancer. Each CDR3 is given with its conserved first and last residue. Fields, in order: D gene, J gene, V gene, clone size, CDR3 DNA, CDR3 protein. A D gene is named only where the DNA matches it firmly. Part of the rows lack a size; the others show once, few, many or a class for expanded clones.

>NA|TRBJ2-7|TRBV2|NA
TGTGCCAGCAGGGAGTTTACCTACGAGCAGTACTTC
CASREFTYEQYF
>NA|TRBJ1-6|TRBV2|few
TGTGCCAGCAGAAATTCGGGGGCCGATTCACCCCTCCACTTT
CASRNSGADSPLHF
>NA|TRBJ1-2|TRBV10-3|once
TGTGCCATCGGGTCAGGCACGAGGGAGAACTATGGCTACACCTTC
CAIGSGTRENYGYTF
>NA|TRBJ1-1|TRBV6-5|NA
TGTGCCAGCAGTTACTCTGGGGGAAGGACTGAAGCTTTCTTT
CASSYSGGRTEAFF
>NA|TRBJ1-1|TRBV5-5|NA
TGTGCCAGCAGCTTGGTGAGTATGAACACTGAAGCTTTCTTT
CASSLVSMNTEAFF
>NA|TRBJ2-6|TRBV15|NA
TGTGCCACCAGCCGGGGAGGCTCTGGGGCCAACGTCCTGACTTTC
CATSRGGSGANVLTF
>TRBD2|TRBJ2-3|TRBV28|NA
TGTGCCAGCAGTCCTCGACTAGCGGACAAGAGAGATACGCAGTATTTT
CASSPRLADKRDTQYF
>TRBD1|TRBJ1-1|TRBV19|once
TGTGCCAGTAGTATAGCCTCAGGGGGCTACACTGAAGCTTTCTTT
CASSIASGGYTEAFF
>NA|TRBJ1-2|TRBV25-1|few
TGTGCCAGCGGTGGTACAGGACCCTATGGCTACACCTTC
CASGGTGPYGYTF
>NA|TRBJ1-5|TRBV28|NA
TGTGCCAGCAGGGGCGGGGAGCGTCAGCCCCAGCATTTT
CASRGGERQPQHF
>NA|TRBJ2-5|TRBV7-9|few
TGTGCCAGCAGCTTTTACGGGCTCCAAGAGACCCAGTACTTC
CASSFYGLQETQYF
>TRBD2|TRBJ2-7|TRBV29-1|NA
TGCAGCGTTGTACTAGCGGGAGGTAGTAAGAGCTACGAGCAGTACTTC
CSVVLAGGSKSYEQYF
>TRBD2|TRBJ2-3|TRBV5-4|NA
TGTGCCAGCAGCTTGCGGGGGGGCACAGATACGCAGTATTTT
CASSLRGGTDTQYF
>TRBD1|TRBJ2-5|TRBV11-2|few
TGTGCCAGCAGTTATAACAGGGGGCGCGTAGAGACCCAGTACTTC
CASSYNRGRVETQYF
>NA|TRBJ2-7|TRBV1|NA
TGCACCAGCAGCCAAGATTCCCATTACGAGCAGTACTTC
CTSSQDSHYEQYF
>NA|TRBJ1-5|TRBV28|NA
TGTGCCAGCAGTTTTGGTTTCCGGCAGCATTTT
CASSFGFRQHF
>NA|TRBJ2-3|TRBV21-1|NA
TGTGCCAGCAGCAAACGGGCTAGCGGGAGGGCCTTCCCCACAGATACGCAGTATTTT
CASSKRASGRAFPTDTQYF
>TRBD1|TRBJ2-3|TRBV9|NA
TGTGCCAGCAGCCCAAGACAGGGATATACTTCAACAGATACGCAGTATTTT
CASSPRQGYTSTDTQYF
>NA|TRBJ2-7|TRBV15|NA
TGTGCCACCAGCAGAGATTATACGGGTAATTACGAGCAGTACTTC
CATSRDYTGNYEQYF
>TRBD1|TRBJ1-5|TRBV6-6|NA
TGTGCCAGCAGTACACAAGACAGGGGCAATCAGCCCCAGCATTTT
CASSTQDRGNQPQHF
>TRBD2|TRBJ2-3|TRBV7-9|NA
TGTGCCAGCAGCTTAGAACTAGCGGTCACAGATACGCAGTATTTT
CASSLELAVTDTQYF
>NA|TRBJ2-7|TRBV4-1|NA
TGCGCCAGCAGCCAAGTTGCGGGCAGGGATACCTACGAGCAGTACTTC
CASSQVAGRDTYEQYF
>TRBD1|TRBJ2-1|TRBV7-9|NA
TGTGCCAGCAGCGCGCCGGGACAGACCTACAATGAGCAGTTCTTC
CASSAPGQTYNEQFF
>NA|TRBJ2-1|TRBV18|NA
TGTGCCAGCTCATCTTGGGGGCGCGACCACAATGAGCAGTTCTTC
CASSSWGRDHNEQFF
>NA|TRBJ2-2|TRBV19|NA
TGTGCCAGTAGAACAGGGCGGGACACCGGGGAGCTGTTTTTT
CASRTGRDTGELFF
>NA|TRBJ1-1|TRBV10-2|NA
TGCGCCAGCAGTGGGTCGGCAGTACAAACTTTCTTT
CASSGSAVQTFF